This TCR beta chain was found in a study of blood T cell repertoires in COVID-19. Study summary: The samples span acute and convalescent COVID-19 from the United States, Italy and Spain.

Seattle patients were enrolled while actively infected and followed longitudinally. In the source study's methods: For nucleated cells, counts were estimated from reference gene primer amplification. Assay used: immunoSEQ multiplex PCR; TCRdb lists only in-frame clones, some missing. V and J calls and clone size are copied from that table; D and trimming were computed from the DNA. The sample has over 150,000 clones, more than 85% seen once. The length of the CDR3 is 13 residues. Trimming took 5 bases from V and 2 from J, leaving 9 bases between them. V gene TRBV12-3 or TRBV12-4 combines with J gene TRBJ1-2; possibly TRBD1 for D (5 bases). The sequenced material came from peripheral blood. The origin of this receptor is a woman older than 75 with COVID-19, enrolled during active disease. CDR3 residues: CASSPQENYGYTF. CDR3 sequence (DNA): TGTGCCAGCAGTCCACAGGAGAACTATGGCTACACCTTC.